The rows below give T cell receptor beta chains drawn from one sample of a study of blood T cell repertoires in COVID-19. Profiled with immunoSEQ multiplex PCR; TCRdb holds only in-frame clones, not every one. Altogether about 120,000 clones are present, roughly 88% being singletons, with the ten largest covering approximately 1%. Material: peripheral blood. These receptors all stem from a woman older than 75 with acute or convalescent COVID-19. Each CDR3 is given with its conserved first and last residue. A D gene is named only where the DNA matches it firmly. Size is stated for part of the rows, as once, few or many counts, or as a class when the clone is expanded.

abundance	d_gene	v_gene	j_gene	CDR3nt	CDR3aa
-	TRBD1	TRBV6-1	TRBJ1-1	TGTGCCAGCAGTGAACAGGGGACAGGGTCGAGGGCTGAAGCTTTCTTT	CASSEQGTGSRAEAFF
-	TRBD2	TRBV7-8	TRBJ2-5	TGTGCCAGCAGCTCAGGACTAGCGGAGACCCAGTACTTC	CASSSGLAETQYF
-	TRBD2	TRBV3-1/TRBV3-2	TRBJ2-1	TGTGCCAGCAGCAAACGGGGGGGCCAGGGTGGTGAGCAGTTCTTC	CASSKRGGQGGEQFF
-	-	TRBV12-5	TRBJ1-5	TGTGCTAGTGGTTCAGGGTTGGGCAATCAGCCCCAGCATTTT	CASGSGLGNQPQHF
few	-	TRBV27	TRBJ1-5	TGTGCCAGCAGTTTTAGTCAGGGCAATCAGCCCCAGCATTTT	CASSFSQGNQPQHF
-	-	TRBV28	TRBJ2-2	TGTGCCAGCAGTTTTCCTCCGGAGTACACCGGGGAGCTGTTTTTT	CASSFPPEYTGELFF
few	TRBD1	TRBV27	TRBJ1-5	TGTGCCAGCAGTTTCGCGGGACAGTTCAATAGCAATCAGCCCCAGCATTTT	CASSFAGQFNSNQPQHF
-	TRBD1	TRBV29-1	TRBJ2-2	TGCAGCGGGACAGGGAGCACCGGGGAGCTGTTTTTT	CSGTGSTGELFF
-	-	TRBV5-1	TRBJ1-4	TGCGCCAGCAGCTTGGGACAGCATAATGAAAAACTGTTTTTT	CASSLGQHNEKLFF
-	TRBD1	TRBV6-1	TRBJ1-6	TGTGCCAGCAGTGAAATAGACAGGGAATCGGCACCCCTCCACTTT	CASSEIDRESAPLHF
-	TRBD1	TRBV19	TRBJ1-5	TGTGCCAGTAGTCCTCCGGGACAGGGGCGGAATCAGCCCCAGCATTTT	CASSPPGQGRNQPQHF
-	-	TRBV9	TRBJ2-3	TGTGCCAGCAGCGTAGCCCCTCTATCCGATACGCAGTATTTT	CASSVAPLSDTQYF
once	TRBD2	TRBV5-4	TRBJ2-7	TGTGCCAGCAGCTTGGAGGGCGGGAGAGGGTACGAGCAGTACTTC	CASSLEGGRGYEQYF
-	-	TRBV20-1	TRBJ2-7	TGCAGTGCCGGGACTCTCGACGAGCAGTACTTC	CSAGTLDEQYF
-	-	TRBV4-2	TRBJ2-1	TGTGCCAGCAGCCAAGCCCAGGGATTTAATGAGCAGTTCTTC	CASSQAQGFNEQFF
-	-	TRBV6-2/TRBV6-3	TRBJ1-2	TGTGCCAGCAGTTACGGGCAGCTGAACTATGGCTACACCTTC	CASSYGQLNYGYTF
-	-	TRBV3-1/TRBV3-2	TRBJ1-1	TGTGCCAGCAGCCAAGTGAACAGGGCTCCGAACACTGAAGCTTTCTTT	CASSQVNRAPNTEAFF
-	-	TRBV11-2	TRBJ2-3	TGTGCCAGCAGCATATCGAAAAGGGTGGAGAGGGCAGATACGCAGTATTTT	CASSISKRVERADTQYF
-	-	TRBV3-1/TRBV3-2	TRBJ1-6	TGTGCCAGCAGCCAGATTGGGATTGCAGGGGCTAATTCACCCCTCCACTTT	CASSQIGIAGANSPLHF
-	-	TRBV12-3/TRBV12-4	TRBJ1-1	TGTGCCACTGCGCAGGAGGGGAACACTGAAGCTTTCTTT	CATAQEGNTEAFF
-	-	TRBV19	TRBJ2-3	TGTGCCAGTAGGGCGGAATGGAGCACAGATACGCAGTATTTT	CASRAEWSTDTQYF
-	TRBD1	TRBV7-9	TRBJ1-1	TGTGCCAGCAGCTTAGCGGGACAGGGGGGCACTGAAGCTTTCTTT	CASSLAGQGGTEAFF
-	TRBD2	TRBV27	TRBJ2-1	TGTGCCAGCAGTTCGGGTCTAGCGGAGCGGAGCTCCTACAATGAGCAGTTCTTC	CASSSGLAERSSYNEQFF
-	-	TRBV29-1	TRBJ1-2	TGCAGCGTTGAGGGGACACGGTATGGCTACACCTTC	CSVEGTRYGYTF
few	-	TRBV7-9	TRBJ2-7	TGTGCCAGCACCAACCGCGACTACGAGCAGTACTTC	CASTNRDYEQYF
-	TRBD1	TRBV29-1	TRBJ1-6	TGCAGCGTTGGGGAAACAGGGGAGAATTCACCCCTCCACTTT	CSVGETGENSPLHF
-	TRBD1	TRBV6-6	TRBJ2-7	TGTGCCAGCAGTAAGGGACAGGGCTCCTACGAGCAGTACTTC	CASSKGQGSYEQYF
-	-	TRBV5-4	TRBJ1-2	TGTGCCAGCAGCTTTGACACTAACTATGGCTACACCTTC	CASSFDTNYGYTF
-	-	TRBV6-5	TRBJ1-6	TGTGCCAGCAGCGGACTGAACTATAATTCACCCCTCCACTTT	CASSGLNYNSPLHF
-	-	TRBV18	TRBJ1-1	TGTGCCAGCTCACCGGAGGTTCCAGGAACTGAAGCTTTCTTT	CASSPEVPGTEAFF
-	-	TRBV11-2	TRBJ2-2	TGTGCCAGCAGCTTAGTGGGGGGTACCGGGGAGCTGTTTTTT	CASSLVGGTGELFF
-	TRBD1	TRBV7-9	TRBJ1-5	TGTGCCAGCAGCTCACAGGGGGCTTTTCAGCCCCAGCATTTT	CASSSQGAFQPQHF
-	TRBD2	TRBV6-1	TRBJ2-3	TGTGCCAGCAGTGAAATACCCCCGGGGGGAAGCACAGATACGCAGTATTTT	CASSEIPPGGSTDTQYF
-	-	TRBV20-1	TRBJ2-7	TGCAGTGCTAGTCCGATATCAGGGGACTATAGCTACGAGCAGTACTTC	CSASPISGDYSYEQYF
few	-	TRBV2	TRBJ2-7	TGTGCCAGCAGGCAACCGACTGGAGAGCAGTACTTC	CASRQPTGEQYF
-	TRBD2	TRBV18	TRBJ2-7	TGTGCCAGCTCACCAACAGCGGGAGGGCCCTACGAGCAGTACTTC	CASSPTAGGPYEQYF
few	-	TRBV4-1	TRBJ1-5	TGCGCCAGCAGCCAAGATCTCGTGGGGAGGTTATATAGCAATCAGCCCCAGCATTTT	CASSQDLVGRLYSNQPQHF
-	-	TRBV2	TRBJ2-1	TGTGCCAGTGGGAGGGGGACCGATGCCTACAATGAGCAGTTCTTC	CASGRGTDAYNEQFF
-	TRBD2	TRBV2	TRBJ2-3	TGTGCCAGCAGTGAAGGCGGGAGAGGGGCAGATACGCAGTATTTT	CASSEGGRGADTQYF
-	-	TRBV11-2	TRBJ2-3	TGTGCCAGCACCGACAGGAAGATAAGCACAGATACGCAGTATTTT	CASTDRKISTDTQYF
-	-	TRBV6-5	TRBJ1-2	TGTGCCAGCAGTCCCAACAGGGACCTCTATGGCTACACCTTC	CASSPNRDLYGYTF
few	TRBD1	TRBV5-1	TRBJ2-5	TGCGCCAGCAGCGGAGTGACAGGGTACCAAGAGACCCAGTACTTC	CASSGVTGYQETQYF
once	-	TRBV20-1	TRBJ1-1	TGCAGCGCAGGGGAATTTGAAGCTTTCTTT	CSAGEFEAFF
-	TRBD1	TRBV28	TRBJ2-3	TGTGCCAGCAGAGGACAGGGGGTGGGTACGCAGTATTTT	CASRGQGVGTQYF
-	TRBD2	TRBV4-1	TRBJ2-3	TGCGCCAGCAGCCTGGGACTAGCGGGAGATGGCGCAGATACGCAGTATTTT	CASSLGLAGDGADTQYF
-	-	TRBV11-2	TRBJ1-1	TGTGCCAGCAGCTTCGGCAGGGGCTCCACTGAAGCTTTCTTT	CASSFGRGSTEAFF
-	TRBD1	TRBV2	TRBJ1-6	TGTGCCAGCAGGGGGGACAGAAGCGGAAATTCACCCCTCCACTTT	CASRGDRSGNSPLHF
-	-	TRBV20-1	TRBJ1-4	TGCAGTGCTAGTCTGGGGGGGGAAAAACTGTTTTTT	CSASLGGEKLFF
-	TRBD1	TRBV2	TRBJ1-6	TGTGCCAGCAGTGGACAGGGTAATAATTCACCCCTCCACTTT	CASSGQGNNSPLHF
-	-	TRBV19	TRBJ1-1	TGTGCCAGTAGTTCCGACTCACACGGGAACACTGAAGCTTTCTTT	CASSSDSHGNTEAFF
-	-	TRBV4-1	TRBJ1-4	TGCGCCAGCAGCCAAGCGGGAGTGAGGAATGAAAAACTGTTTTTT	CASSQAGVRNEKLFF
-	TRBD1	TRBV18	TRBJ1-2	TGTGCCAGCTCAGTGGACAGGGGGAATAACTATGGCTACACCTTC	CASSVDRGNNYGYTF
-	-	TRBV19	TRBJ2-7	TGTGCCAGTAGTATAGCCCGCGGGGGCCACGAGCAGTACTTC	CASSIARGGHEQYF